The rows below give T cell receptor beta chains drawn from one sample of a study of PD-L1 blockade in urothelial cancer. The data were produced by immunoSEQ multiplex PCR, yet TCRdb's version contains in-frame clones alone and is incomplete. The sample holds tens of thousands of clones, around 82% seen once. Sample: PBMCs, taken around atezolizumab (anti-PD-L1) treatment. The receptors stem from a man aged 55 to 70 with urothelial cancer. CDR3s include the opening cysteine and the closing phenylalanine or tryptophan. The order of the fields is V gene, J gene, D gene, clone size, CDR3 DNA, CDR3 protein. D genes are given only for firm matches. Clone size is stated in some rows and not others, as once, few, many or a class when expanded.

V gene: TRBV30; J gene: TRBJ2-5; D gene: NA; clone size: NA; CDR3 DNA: TGTGCCTGGAGTGATGAGGGCGAGACCCAGTACTTC; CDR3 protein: CAWSDEGETQYF
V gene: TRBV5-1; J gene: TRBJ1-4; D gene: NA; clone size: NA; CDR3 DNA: TGCGCCAGCAGCTTGGTGGGCGCAACTAATGAAAAACTGTTTTTT; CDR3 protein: CASSLVGATNEKLFF
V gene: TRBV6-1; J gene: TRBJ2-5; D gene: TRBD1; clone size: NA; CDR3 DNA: TGTGCCAGCAGTGACAACCCGACAGGGTTCGGGGAGACCCAGTACTTC; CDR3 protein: CASSDNPTGFGETQYF
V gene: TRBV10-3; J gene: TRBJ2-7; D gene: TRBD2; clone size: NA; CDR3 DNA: TGTGCCATCAGCGCTGGGACTAGCGGGGGGGCCTACGAGCAGTACTTC; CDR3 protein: CAISAGTSGGAYEQYF
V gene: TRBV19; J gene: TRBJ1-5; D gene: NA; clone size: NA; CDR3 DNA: TGTGCCAGTAGTATTCAGGATAGCAATCAGCCCCAGCATTTT; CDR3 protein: CASSIQDSNQPQHF
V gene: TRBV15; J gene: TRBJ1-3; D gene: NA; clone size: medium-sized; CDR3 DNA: TGTGCCACCAGCAGAGATATCTTTGGGGGGAGCTCTGGAAACACCATATATTTT; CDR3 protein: CATSRDIFGGSSGNTIYF
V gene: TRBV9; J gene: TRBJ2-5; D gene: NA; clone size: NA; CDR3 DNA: TGTGCCAGCAGCGTAGGAGGAGGGGAGACAGGGTGCATCGGTGACTTC; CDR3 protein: CASSVGGGETGCIGDF
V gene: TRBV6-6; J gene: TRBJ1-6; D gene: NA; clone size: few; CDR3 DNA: TGTGCCAGCAGTTACAGGGGAAGCTCCTATAATTCACCCCTCCACTTT; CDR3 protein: CASSYRGSSYNSPLHF
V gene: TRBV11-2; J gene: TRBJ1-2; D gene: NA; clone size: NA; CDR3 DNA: TGTGCCAGCAGCTTAGGTGTGCGTACTAACTATGGCTACACCTTC; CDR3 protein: CASSLGVRTNYGYTF
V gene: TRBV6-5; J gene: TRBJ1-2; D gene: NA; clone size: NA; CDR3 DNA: TGTGCCAGCAGGCAGGGAGGAGGAAATGGCTACACCTTC; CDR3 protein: CASRQGGGNGYTF
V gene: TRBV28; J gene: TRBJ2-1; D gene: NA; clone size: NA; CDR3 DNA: TGTGCCAGCAATCAATTTACAGGGTCCTACAATGAGCAGTTCTTC; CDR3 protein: CASNQFTGSYNEQFF
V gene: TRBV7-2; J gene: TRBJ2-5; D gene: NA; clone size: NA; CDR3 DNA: TGTGCCAGCAGCCCAAACTACCAAGAGACCCAGTACTTC; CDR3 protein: CASSPNYQETQYF
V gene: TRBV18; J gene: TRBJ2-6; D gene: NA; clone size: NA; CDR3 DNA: TGTGCCAGCTCACCTTTCCGGTTCTCTGGGGCCAACGTCCTGACTTTC; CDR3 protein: CASSPFRFSGANVLTF
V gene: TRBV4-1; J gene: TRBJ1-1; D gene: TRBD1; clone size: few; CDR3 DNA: TGCGCCAGCAGCCAAGGACGACAGGGCATTACCACATTGAACACTGAAGCTTTCTTT; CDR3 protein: CASSQGRQGITTLNTEAFF
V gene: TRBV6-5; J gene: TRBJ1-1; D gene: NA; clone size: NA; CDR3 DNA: TGTGCCAGCAGTTACTACGGGGGGAACACTGAAGCTTTCTTT; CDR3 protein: CASSYYGGNTEAFF
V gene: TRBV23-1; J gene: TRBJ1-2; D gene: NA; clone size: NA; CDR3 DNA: TGCGCCAGCAGTCAATCGAGTAAATTAACTAACTATGGCTACACCTTC; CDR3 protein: CASSQSSKLTNYGYTF
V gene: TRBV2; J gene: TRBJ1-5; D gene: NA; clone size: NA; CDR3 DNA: TGTGCCAGCAGACACAGGGTAGGTCAGCCCCAGCATTTT; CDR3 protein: CASRHRVGQPQHF
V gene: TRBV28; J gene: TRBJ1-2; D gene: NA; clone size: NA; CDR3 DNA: TGTGCCAGCAGACGAGTAAGAAACTATGGCTACACCTTC; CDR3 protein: CASRRVRNYGYTF
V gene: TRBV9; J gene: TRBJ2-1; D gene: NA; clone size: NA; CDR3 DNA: TGTGCCAGTTCCTTCCAGAGGTCGTCGGAGCAGTTCTTC; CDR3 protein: CASSFQRSSEQFF
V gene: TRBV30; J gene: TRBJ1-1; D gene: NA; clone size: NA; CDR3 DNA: TGTGCCGTGCGGGGGGAGAACACTGAAGCTTTCTTT; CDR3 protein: CAVRGENTEAFF
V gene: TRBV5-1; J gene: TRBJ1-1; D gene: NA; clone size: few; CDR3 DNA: TGCGCCAGCAGCTTGGCCATCGCAGCGAGTCAAACCCGGCCCCCGGGAACTGAAGCTTTCTTT; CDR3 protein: CASSLAIAASQTRPPGTEAFF
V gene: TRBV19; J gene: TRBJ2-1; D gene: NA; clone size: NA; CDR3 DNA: TGTGCCAGTAGTATTTCTCGGGACAATGAGCAGTTCTTC; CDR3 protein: CASSISRDNEQFF
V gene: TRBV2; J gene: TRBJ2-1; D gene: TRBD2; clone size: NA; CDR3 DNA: TGTGCCAGCAGTCCTTGGACTAGCGGGGGCGAGCAGTTCTTC; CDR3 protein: CASSPWTSGGEQFF
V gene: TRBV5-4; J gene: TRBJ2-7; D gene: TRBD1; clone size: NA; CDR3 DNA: TGTGCCAGCAGCCGATCGACAGGGGTCACGGACGAGCAGTACTTC; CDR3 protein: CASSRSTGVTDEQYF
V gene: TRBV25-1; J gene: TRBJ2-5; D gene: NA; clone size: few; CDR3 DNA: TGTGCCAGCGCAAACTTAAGGGGGATGGAGACCCAGTACTTC; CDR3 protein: CASANLRGMETQYF
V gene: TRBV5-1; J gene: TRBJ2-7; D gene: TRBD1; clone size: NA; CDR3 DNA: TGCGCCAGCAGCTGGGGACAGGGCTCCTACGAGCAGTACTTC; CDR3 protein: CASSWGQGSYEQYF
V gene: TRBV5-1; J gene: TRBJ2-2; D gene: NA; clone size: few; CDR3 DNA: TGCGCCAGCAGCTATGCGAGGGCCGGGGAGCTGTTTTTT; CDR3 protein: CASSYARAGELFF
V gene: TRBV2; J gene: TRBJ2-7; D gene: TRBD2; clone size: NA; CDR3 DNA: TGTGCCACGGGACTAGGGGTTCCCTACGAGCAGTACTTC; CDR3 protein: CATGLGVPYEQYF
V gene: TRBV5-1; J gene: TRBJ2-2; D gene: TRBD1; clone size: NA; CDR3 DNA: TGCGCCAGCAGATTTACAGGGGTCAACACCGGGGAGCTGTTTTTT; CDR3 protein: CASRFTGVNTGELFF
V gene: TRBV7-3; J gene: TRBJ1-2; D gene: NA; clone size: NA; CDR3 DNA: TGTGCCAGCAGCTTAAAGGGAGGCTATGGCTACACCTTC; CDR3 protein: CASSLKGGYGYTF
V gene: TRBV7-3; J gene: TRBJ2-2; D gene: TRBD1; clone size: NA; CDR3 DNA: TGTGCCAGCAGCTTAGCCAGGGACAGAACGCGGGGGGAGCTGTTTTTT; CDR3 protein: CASSLARDRTRGELFF
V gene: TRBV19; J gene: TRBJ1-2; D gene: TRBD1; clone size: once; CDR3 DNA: TGTGCCAGTAGTACCCTGGACAGGGGAGGCAGAGATGGCTACACCTTC; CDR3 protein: CASSTLDRGGRDGYTF
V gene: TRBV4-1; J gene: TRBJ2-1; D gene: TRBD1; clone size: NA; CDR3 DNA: TGCGCCAGCAGCAACCGGGACAGAGACAATGAGCAGTTCTTC; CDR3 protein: CASSNRDRDNEQFF
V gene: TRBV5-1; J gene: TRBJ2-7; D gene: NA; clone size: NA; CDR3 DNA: TGCGCCAGCAGCTTGGCGGGTGTTACAGGCTACGAGCAGTACTTC; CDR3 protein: CASSLAGVTGYEQYF
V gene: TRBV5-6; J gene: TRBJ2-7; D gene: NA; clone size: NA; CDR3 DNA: TGTGCCAGCAACCTAGGCTACGAGCAGTACTTC; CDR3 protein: CASNLGYEQYF
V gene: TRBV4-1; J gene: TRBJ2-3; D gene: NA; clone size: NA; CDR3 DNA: TGCGCCAGCAGCCCGCCGGGGGGACAACCTAGCACAGATACGCAGTATTTT; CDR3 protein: CASSPPGGQPSTDTQYF
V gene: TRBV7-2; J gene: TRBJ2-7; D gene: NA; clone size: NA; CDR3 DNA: TGTGCCAGCAGCTTCTTCCTTGAGGCCGAGCAGTACTTC; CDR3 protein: CASSFFLEAEQYF
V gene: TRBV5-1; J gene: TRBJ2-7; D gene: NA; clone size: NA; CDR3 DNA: TGCGCCAGCAGCTTGGGGCAGGACAGCTCCTACGAGCAGTACTTC; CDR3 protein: CASSLGQDSSYEQYF
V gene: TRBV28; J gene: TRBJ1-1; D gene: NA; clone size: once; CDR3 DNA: TGTGCCAGCAGGGTTGGTGGAGCAATGGACACTGAAGCTTTCTTT; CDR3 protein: CASRVGGAMDTEAFF
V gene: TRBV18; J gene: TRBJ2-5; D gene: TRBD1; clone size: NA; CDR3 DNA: TGTGCCAGCTCACCGGGACAGGGTCAAGAGACCCAGTACTTC; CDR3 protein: CASSPGQGQETQYF
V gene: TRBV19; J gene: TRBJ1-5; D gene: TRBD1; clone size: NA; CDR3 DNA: TGTGCCAGTAGTTCACCCAGGGGGCTGTATGGCAATCAGCCCCAGCATTTT; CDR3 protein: CASSSPRGLYGNQPQHF
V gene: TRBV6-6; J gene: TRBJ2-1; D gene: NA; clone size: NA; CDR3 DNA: TGTGCCAGCAGTCTTGACCGGGACTTTTTATTCTTC; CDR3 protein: CASSLDRDFLFF